A single sample is the source of the 18 T cell receptor beta chains below, sequenced in a study of CD8+ T cells in alopecia areata. Isolated RNA was reverse transcribed into cDNA used as the sequencing template. The data were produced by immunoSEQ multiplex PCR, yet TCRdb's version contains in-frame clones alone and is incomplete. The sample lists 100,000 or so clones; 55% to 75% were seen once. Documented treatment: oral pan-JAK inhibitor, 5-10 mg twice daily. Sample: CD8+ T cells sorted from blood, taken at approximately week 55, from a patient treated with tofacitinib. These receptors all stem from a human donor with alopecia areata.

This sequence joins TRBV15 and TRBJ1-6, with D possibly matching TRBD1 (6 bases). CDR1 is LNHNV and CDR2 is YYDKDF in the germline V gene (reference sequence). The V and J ends lost 3 bases and 9 bases respectively, with 18 bases between them. This CDR3 has 16 residues. CDR3 sequence (DNA): TGTGCCACCAGCAGTGGAGTTCAGGGCAGGGGTTCACCCCTCCACTTT. This codes for CATSSGVQGRGSPLHF.

This clone turned up a few times. The chain recombines TRBV13 with TRBJ2-1; 10 nucleotides match TRBD2. This CDR3 comprises 18 residues. Germline V gene sequence: CDR1 PRHDT, CDR2 FYEKMQ (reference sequence). V shed 0 bases and J 2 bases; nucleotides not matched to a gene: 7. The CDR3 coding sequence is TGTGCCAGCAGCTTAGGCTCGGCTAGCGGGGGACCCTACAATGAGCAGTTCTTC. Translated, it gives CASSLGSASGGPYNEQFF.

This clone was counted a few times. The sample has other DNA sequences that encode this CDR3 too. V and J are TRBV30 and TRBJ1-6, with 9 bases identical to TRBD1. CDR1 is GTSNPN and CDR2 is SVGIG in the germline V gene (reference sequence). The V segment lost 1 base and the J segment 7 bases; nucleotides outside the gene matches: 2. The CDR3 runs 14 residues. CDR3 amino acids: CAWSAGQGNSPLHF. The CDR3 DNA reads as TGTGCCTGGAGTGCCGGACAGGGGAATTCACCCCTCCACTTT.

The chain joins TRBV27 to TRBJ1-1, with TRBD1 as a possible D gene (5 bases). The CDR3 consists of 15 residues. V was cut by 3 bases and J by 8 bases, with 19 bases left in between. Germline loops: CDR1 MNHEY, CDR2 SMNVEV (reference sequence). The CDR3 coding sequence is TGTGCCAGCAGTTTCTATCAGGGAGGGGTCACCGAAGCTTTCTTT. Protein sequence: CASSFYQGGVTEAFF.

The rearrangement links TRBV7-9 to TRBJ2-3; 13 bases fit TRBD2. Germline V lookup: CDR1 SEHNR, CDR2 FQNEAQ (reference sequence). The CDR3 spans 17 residues. J was trimmed by 6 bases and V by 5 bases; bases with no gene match: 11. CDR3: CASSPKPGLAGMDTQYF. The DNA of the CDR3 is TGTGCCAGCAGCCCCAAACCGGGACTAGCGGGAATGGATACGCAGTATTTT.

This clone was observed a handful of times. The CDR3 loop reads CAWSVQTSGFVGEQFF. The CDR3 nucleotides are TGTGCCTGGAGTGTACAGACTAGCGGGTTCGTGGGTGAGCAGTTCTTC. The chain employs TRBV30 and TRBJ2-1; 10 bases map to TRBD2. Per germline, CDR1 GTSNPN and CDR2 SVGIG (reference sequence). The CDR3 spans 16 residues. Unmatched junction bases numbered 11, after V lost 0 bases and J lost 9 bases.

V gene TRBV13 combines with J gene TRBJ2-1; D uncertain. Looked up from germline, CDR1 is PRHDT and CDR2 is FYEKMQ (reference sequence). CDR3 length: 18 amino acids. With 0 bases removed from V and 5 bases from J, the gap between germline ends came to 20 bases. Here the CDR3 DNA reads TGTGCCAGCAGCTTAGGCCTTAAGGAGATTAACCTCGACAATGAGCAGTTCTTC. This translates into CASSLGLKEINLDNEQFF. Using reference TRBV13 and TRBJ2-1 for the parts outside the CDR3, the full variable domain is AAGVIQSPRHLIKEKRETATLKCYPIPRHDTVYWYQQGPGQDPQFLISFYEKMQSDKGSIPDRFSAQQFSDYHSELNMSSLELGDSALYFCASSLGLKEINLDNEQFFGPGTRLTVL.

This clone was recorded only once. The chain combines TRBV30 with TRBJ2-3; D remains ambiguous. CDR1 is GTSNPN, CDR2 SVGIG, per germline (reference sequence). CDR3 size: 14 residues. V gave up 1 base and J gave up 0 bases, with 8 bases separating them. The CDR3 DNA reads as TGTGCCTGGAGTGGTGCTTCTAGCACAGATACGCAGTATTTT. Protein product: CAWSGASSTDTQYF.

This clone showed up just a few times. This chain joins TRBV2 and TRBJ1-5; D gene uncertain. Germline values: CDR1 SNHLY, CDR2 FYNNEI. The V end was cut by 3 bases, the J end by 7 bases, with 13 bases between. CDR3 size: 14 residues. CDR3 DNA: TGTGCCAGCAGTGAGAGTGAGGTCAACCAGCCCCAGCATTTT. Its protein product is CASSESEVNQPQHF.

This clone came up once. This sequence joins TRBV6-5 and TRBJ2-1; perhaps TRBD2 as D (6 bases). The CDR3 consists of 15 residues. Germline lookup yields CDR1 MNHEY and CDR2 SVGAGI. V lost 5 bases to trimming and J lost 2 bases, with 13 bases between them. The CDR3 loop reads CASSTRTNAYNEQFF. CDR3 in DNA: TGTGCCAGCAGTACCCGGACTAACGCCTACAATGAGCAGTTCTTC.

This clone has more than one count but fewer than ten. This chain links TRBV13 with TRBJ2-1; D is uncertain. With 7 bases removed from V and 10 bases from J, the gap between germline ends came to 17 bases. CDR3 length equals 13 residues. Germline V gene sequence: CDR1 PRHDT, CDR2 FYEKMQ (reference sequence). CDR3 coding DNA: TGTGCCAGCACTATAGGGTTTGCGAGGGAGCAGTTCTTC. This gives the protein CASTIGFAREQFF. Supplemented by reference TRBV13 and TRBJ2-1, the full variable domain reads AAGVIQSPRHLIKEKRETATLKCYPIPRHDTVYWYQQGPGQDPQFLISFYEKMQSDKGSIPDRFSAQQFSDYHSELNMSSLELGDSALYFCASTIGFAREQFFGPGTRLTVL.

This sequence joins TRBV7-9 and TRBJ2-1, with TRBD1 as a possible D gene (6 bases). Trimming shortened V by 5 bases and J by 0 bases, and 20 bases separated the two germline ends. The CDR3 is 18 residues long. Germline assignment: CDR1 SEHNR and CDR2 FQNEAQ (reference sequence). The CDR3 coding sequence is TGTGCCAGCAGCCCGGCGACAGGCTTCCGAAGCTCCTACAATGAGCAGTTCTTC. Translation gives CASSPATGFRSSYNEQFF. Full variable domain (remainder filled in from reference TRBV7-9 and TRBJ2-1): DTGVSQNPRHKITKRGQNVTFRCDPISEHNRLYWYRQTLGQGPEFLTYFQNEAQLEKSRLLSDRFSAERPKGSFSTLEIQRTEQGDSAMYLCASSPATGFRSSYNEQFFGPGTRLTVL.

V is TRBV19 and J is TRBJ2-7, with D maybe TRBD2 (6 bases). Germline V gene sequence: CDR1 LNHDA, CDR2 SQIVND (reference sequence). Trimming removed 5 bases at V and 3 bases at J, with 11 bases between. This CDR3 is 13 amino acids long. This chain's CDR3 is CASSPGSVYEQYF. The CDR3 bases are TGTGCCAGTAGTCCCGGGAGCGTCTACGAGCAGTACTTC. The whole variable domain, filled in from reference TRBV19 and TRBJ2-7, reads DGGITQSPKYLFRKEGQNVTLSCEQNLNHDAMYWYRQDPGQGLRLIYYSQIVNDFQKGDIAEGYSVSREKKESFPLTVTSAQKNPTAFYLCASSPGSVYEQYFGPGTRLTVT.

This sequence joins TRBV2 and TRBJ1-1; D gene ambiguous. The CDR3 has 16 residues. The V and J ends lost 0 bases and 5 bases respectively, with 16 bases between them. From germline, CDR1 is SNHLY and CDR2 FYNNEI. The CDR3 DNA reads TGTGCCAGCAGTGAAGCTAAGGTGCGCTTGGTGACTGAAGCTTTCTTT. Translated, it gives CASSEAKVRLVTEAFF.

This chain uses TRBV12-5 with TRBJ2-1, with 7 nucleotides matching TRBD2. The CDR3 has 16 residues. The germline V gene has CDR1 LGHNT and CDR2 FRNRAP. V lost 2 bases, J lost 1 base, and 5 bases stayed unmatched. CDR3 DNA: TGTGCTAGTGGTTTGATGACTAGCAGGTCCTACAATGAGCAGTTCTTC. Protein sequence: CASGLMTSRSYNEQFF.

The chain has TRBV5-1 and TRBJ2-1; D possibly uses TRBD1 or TRBD2 (5 bases each). V dropped 1 base and J dropped 0 bases, with 14 bases sitting between them. CDR1 is SGHRS, CDR2 YFSETQ, per germline. This CDR3 is built from 17 residues. CDR3 in amino acids: CASSLWGWGDSYNEQFF. The CDR3 bases are TGCGCCAGCAGCTTGTGGGGGTGGGGAGACTCCTACAATGAGCAGTTCTTC.

J is TRBJ2-6 and V is TRBV30; D call uncertain. The germline V gene encodes CDR1 GTSNPN and CDR2 SVGIG (reference sequence). CDR3 length: 17 amino acids. Trimming took off 5 bases at V and 0 bases at J, with 17 bases between the two ends. The CDR3 spells CAWSPLGPRSGANVLTF. The CDR3 coding sequence is TGTGCCTGGTCCCCGTTGGGCCCCCGCTCTGGGGCCAACGTCCTGACTTTC.

The genes are TRBV27 and TRBJ1-5; D might be TRBD1 (6 bases). CDR3 length: 15 amino acids. Trimming removed 2 bases from V and 2 bases from J, with 10 bases in between. The germline V gene has CDR1 MNHEY and CDR2 SMNVEV (reference sequence). DNA for the CDR3: TGTGCCAGCAGTTTAGGCTACAGGGGCAATCAGCCCCAGCATTTT. This encodes CASSLGYRGNQPQHF.